This T cell receptor (beta chain) was captured in a study of OX40 agonist ivuxolimab in advanced cancers. About the study: Dose-escalation patients were diagnosed with hepatocellular carcinoma, melanoma, renal cell cancer or head and neck cancer.

Blood was sampled at baseline, cycle 4 day 1, and cycle 7 day 1. The CDR3 contains 11 residues. Trimming removed 11 bases from V and 3 bases from J, with 11 bases in between. Germline CDR1 MNHNS, CDR2 SASEGT. Study observations and caveats: Fewer expanded clones were found on average in CD4+ than in CD8+ T cells.

Profiled with immunoSEQ multiplex PCR; TCRdb holds only in-frame clones, not every one. The sample lists 77,000 or so clones, 80% to 95% occurring once. As regards this clone: Its antigen is not identified.

The receptor's source is an adult with an advanced solid tumor such as melanoma, head and neck, liver or kidney cancer. The material was CD4+ or CD8+ T cells sorted from blood, obtained in a trial of the OX40 agonist ivuxolimab. This chain uses TRBV6-1 with TRBJ2-7; a possible D gene is TRBD2 (5 bases). The CDR3 spells CASGLGYEQYF. The CDR3 DNA is TGTGCCTCCGGACTGGGCTACGAGCAGTACTTC.